This entry lists 8 T cell receptor beta chains sequenced from one sample in a study of T cell responses to AZD1222 COVID-19 vaccine. Assay used: immunoSEQ multiplex PCR; TCRdb lists only in-frame clones, some missing. Here the sample spans under 150,000 clones, 80% to 90% being singletons. Specimen: peripheral blood, collected on day 0 of AZD1222 vaccination. All receptors derive from an adult in good health.

The chain combines TRBV7-3 with TRBJ2-5; D call uncertain. The CDR3 totals 17 residues. CDR1 is SGHTA, CDR2 FQGTGA, per germline. Trimming pared 3 bases from V and 5 bases from J, leaving 22 bases between. CDR3 coding DNA: TGTGCCAGCAGCTTCCCCGGAGAACCTACGAAGGAGGAGACCCAGTACTTC. Translating it yields CASSFPGEPTKEETQYF.

This chain uses TRBV7-2 with TRBJ1-1, with TRBD1 matching 8 bases. Germline values: CDR1 SGHTA, CDR2 FQGNSA. The CDR3 has 16 residues. With 2 bases clipped from V and 0 bases from J, the junction kept 5 bases outside the gene matches. As DNA, the CDR3 is TGTGCCAGCAGCTTAACCGGACAGGGTATGAACACTGAAGCTTTCTTT. Translating gives CASSLTGQGMNTEAFF.

The rearrangement joins TRBV11-2 to TRBJ2-1; 13 bases fit TRBD2. The germline gives CDR1 SGHAT, CDR2 FQNNGV. This CDR3 has 15 amino acids. Losses at the gene ends were 5 bases for V and 9 bases for J; bases not matched to a gene: 7. CDR3 sequence: CASSLGLAGDSEQFF. CDR3 in DNA: TGTGCCAGCAGCCTAGGACTAGCGGGAGATAGTGAGCAGTTCTTC.

V usage is TRBV7-3 and J usage is TRBJ2-1, with D perhaps matching TRBD1 (5 bases). Germline lookup yields CDR1 SGHTA and CDR2 FQGTGA. The CDR3 extends over 13 amino acids. V was shortened by 3 bases and J by 6 bases, with 9 bases between the two germline ends. CDR3 residues: CASSLAGINEQFF. The DNA for the CDR3 is TGTGCCAGCAGCTTGGCAGGGATCAATGAGCAGTTCTTC.

The V call is TRBV5-1, the J call TRBJ1-4; 8 nucleotides agree with TRBD1. Trimming cost V 2 bases and J 8 bases; bases outside gene matches: 2. CDR1 and CDR2 (germline): SGHRS, YFSETQ. This CDR3 region has 13 residues. The CDR3 nucleotides read TGCGCCAGCAGCTTCGGACAGGGAGAAAAACTGTTTTTT. Its translation: CASSFGQGEKLFF.

The V gene is TRBV9, the J gene TRBJ2-1; D is unresolved. The length of the CDR3 is 14 residues. Trimming shortened V by 2 bases and J by 8 bases, and 14 bases separated the two germline ends. CDR1 and CDR2 (germline): SGDLS, YYNGEE. The CDR3 here is CASSVGRLVDEQFF. CDR3 in DNA: TGTGCCAGCAGCGTGGGCCGCCTTGTAGATGAGCAGTTCTTC.

This chain connects TRBV7-2 to TRBJ1-4; no clear D. The CDR3 has 15 amino acids. The germline V gene has CDR1 SGHTA and CDR2 FQGNSA. V lost 5 bases, J lost 7 bases, and 17 bases lay in between. Written as DNA, the CDR3 is TGTGCCAGCAGCCCGCAGTTGATCATGGGTGAAAAACTGTTTTTT. The encoded protein is CASSPQLIMGEKLFF.

This rearrangement joins TRBV3-1 (or the pseudogene TRBV3-2) to TRBJ2-5; TRBD2 matches at 11 bases. CDR3 size: 17 residues. The ends lost 3 bases at V and 3 bases at J; junction bases unmatched: 9. The germline CDR1 and CDR2 sequences are LGHDT and YNNKEL (reference sequence). CDR3 in amino acids: CASSQLVLAGVEETQYF. The CDR3 DNA reads TGTGCCAGCAGCCAGTTAGTACTAGCGGGAGTCGAAGAGACCCAGTACTTC.